These 14 T cell receptor beta chains originate from one sample sequenced in a study of CD8+ T cells in alopecia areata. cDNA prepared by RNA extraction and subsequent reverse transcription served as the template for sequencing. This table comes from immunoSEQ multiplex PCR, and its TCRdb copy is limited to in-frame clones, with some not included. The sample records about 90,000 clones, around 47% being singletons. Treatment of the sample: oral pan-JAK inhibitor, 5-10 mg twice daily. This sample comprised CD8+ T cells sorted from blood, obtained at week 24, from a patient treated with tofacitinib. The receptor set was obtained from a human donor with alopecia areata.

This clone has a handful of counts. This rearrangement joins TRBV15 to TRBJ2-2, with unresolved D. The CDR3 covers 15 residues. Germline V gives CDR1 LNHNV, CDR2 YYDKDF (reference sequence). The V and J ends lost 6 bases and 0 bases respectively, with 11 bases between them. CDR3 nucleotides: TGTGCCACCAGTCAAAGGTCGCCGAACACCGGGGAGCTGTTTTTT. Encoded protein: CATSQRSPNTGELFF.

The chain employs TRBV25-1 and TRBJ2-7, with a tentative D call TRBD1 (5 bases). The germline V and J ends were trimmed by 4 bases and 3 bases, with 13 bases remaining between them. This CDR3 contains 14 residues. Germline V gene data show CDR1 as MGHDK and CDR2 as SYGVNS. The CDR3, as DNA: TGTGCCAGCAGTGGGCCAGGGCAAAACTACGAGCAGTACTTC. Encoded protein: CASSGPGQNYEQYF.

The chain couples TRBV4-1 to TRBJ2-6, with D uncertain. The V end was cut by 4 bases, the J end by 2 bases, with 9 bases between. CDR3 length equals 15 residues. Germline CDR1 and CDR2: MGHRA and YSYEKL. This CDR3 is CASSPLPAGANVLTF. The CDR3 bases are TGCGCCAGCAGCCCTCTCCCGGCTGGGGCCAACGTCCTGACTTTC.

The chain links TRBV5-1 to TRBJ2-7; perhaps TRBD1 as D (5 bases). The CDR3 sequence is 14 residues long. Germline values: CDR1 SGHRS, CDR2 YFSETQ. Trimming shortened V by 4 bases and J by 6 bases, and 17 bases separated the two germline ends. The CDR3 spells CASSTGPRSAEQYF. DNA of the CDR3: TGCGCCAGCAGCACAGGACCGAGATCTGCCGAGCAGTACTTC. Using reference TRBV5-1 and TRBJ2-7 for the parts outside the CDR3, the full variable domain is KAGVTQTPRYLIKTRGQQVTLSCSPISGHRSVSWYQQTPGQGLQFLFEYFSETQRNKGNFPGRFSGRQFSNSRSEMNVSTLELGDSALYLCASSTGPRSAEQYFGPGTRLTVT.

The chain links TRBV5-4 to TRBJ2-7, with D unresolved. V was trimmed by 3 bases and J by 3 bases, leaving 13 bases between them. This CDR3 is built from 14 residues. CDR1 and CDR2 (germline): SGHNT, YYREEE (reference sequence). The CDR3 protein is CASSSTGSHYEQYF. The CDR3 nucleotides read TGTGCCAGCAGCTCAACCGGCAGTCACTACGAGCAGTACTTC.

The chain recombines TRBV27 with TRBJ2-1; 13 bases are shared with TRBD2. The length of the CDR3 is 16 residues. Germline CDR1 and CDR2: MNHEY and SMNVEV (reference sequence). V shed 5 bases and J 7 bases; nucleotides not matched to a gene: 8. CDR3 in DNA: TGTGCCAGCAGTAACCCGACTAGCGGGGGGCCAAATGAGCAGTTCTTC. Translating it yields CASSNPTSGGPNEQFF.

This rearrangement joins TRBV7-2 to TRBJ2-5; 7 nucleotides line up with TRBD2. This CDR3 contains 19 residues. V lost 1 base and J lost 1; bases outside the gene matches: 15. Germline CDR1 SGHTA, CDR2 FQGNSA. CDR3 bases: TGTGCCAGCAGCTTAGGACCCGTGAGGGTAGCGGGTGGCCAAGAGACCCAGTACTTC. It translates to CASSLGPVRVAGGQETQYF.

The chain combines TRBV28 with TRBJ2-5; 7 nucleotides agree with TRBD1. Germline CDR1 is MDHEN and CDR2 is SYDVKM. V lost 11 bases to trimming and J lost 1 base; unmatched junction nucleotides: 4. There are 12 residues in the CDR3. In DNA, the CDR3 is TGTGCCGCCGGGACAGCCCAAGAGACCCAGTACTTC. Translation: CAAGTAQETQYF.

The chain joins TRBV7-9 to TRBJ2-7; 7 positions match TRBD2. Trimming at V came to 5 bases and at J to 5 bases, leaving 3 bases not matched to a gene. CDR3 size: 12 residues. CDR1 SEHNR and CDR2 FQNEAQ come from the germline V gene (reference sequence). CDR3 sequence: CASSNRGDEQYF. The DNA for the CDR3 is TGTGCCAGCAGCAACCGGGGGGACGAGCAGTACTTC.

The V and J genes are TRBV7-9 and TRBJ1-2; 9 nucleotides match TRBD1. Germline trimming cut 4 bases from V and 0 bases from J; bases unmatched to any gene: 3. This CDR3 is built from 15 residues. Germline CDR1 SEHNR, CDR2 FQNEAQ (reference sequence). The CDR3 coding sequence is TGTGCCAGCAGCTACGGGACAGGGACTAACTATGGCTACACCTTC. It yields the protein CASSYGTGTNYGYTF.

Only a few counts were recorded for this clone. The chain couples TRBV6-5 to TRBJ2-3, with D possibly TRBD2 on 6 matching bases. Trimming left V 0 bases short and J 6 bases short, with 13 bases between. This CDR3 contains 15 residues. CDR1 is MNHEY, CDR2 SVGAGI, per germline. CDR3 residues: CASSYSPGERDTQYF. The CDR3 region has the DNA TGTGCCAGCAGTTACTCGCCGGGAGAACGGGATACGCAGTATTTT.

V usage is TRBV29-1 and J usage is TRBJ2-7; D unclear. Between the trimmed V and J ends, which lost 4 bases and 5 bases, there was a span of 21 bases. CDR3 length equals 15 residues. Germline assignment: CDR1 SQVTM and CDR2 ANQGSEA. DNA for the CDR3: TGCAGCGTTGTACTGGACGGCGGTGTCTTGGACGAGCAGTACTTC. It is translated as CSVVLDGGVLDEQYF.

A single count supports this clone. The gene calls are TRBV15 and TRBJ2-1; TRBD2 matches 8 bases. This CDR3 has 16 residues. CDR1 and CDR2 (germline): LNHNV, YYDKDF (reference sequence). Trimming took 3 bases from V and 0 from J; bases not matched to a gene: 4. The CDR3 region is CATSSERESSYNEQFF. The CDR3 DNA is TGTGCCACCAGCAGCGAGCGGGAGAGCTCCTACAATGAGCAGTTCTTC. Full variable domain (outside the CDR3, taken from reference TRBV15 and TRBJ2-1): DAMVIQNPRYQVTQFGKPVTLSCSQTLNHNVMYWYQQKSSQAPKLLFHYYDKDFNNEADTPDNFQSRRPNTSFCFLDIRSPGLGDTAMYLCATSSERESSYNEQFFGPGTRLTVL.

The gene calls are TRBV6-1 and TRBJ2-1, with TRBD1 matching 8 bases. There are 15 residues in the CDR3. With V trimmed by 5 bases and J by 6 bases, 9 bases remained unmatched. Germline CDR1 MNHNS, CDR2 SASEGT. CDR3 loop: CASSLRQGPLNEQFF. In nucleotides, the CDR3 is TGTGCCAGCAGTTTACGACAGGGGCCCCTCAATGAGCAGTTCTTC.